This T cell receptor (beta chain) was recorded in a study of Graves' ophthalmopathy and Graves' hyperthyroidism. Overall study results and limits: Cross-validated, the 13-signature model showed 87.88%/81.08% sensitivity/specificity, and 80%/75% in the test set.

The CDR3 covers 15 residues. Germline values: CDR1 SGHAT, CDR2 FQNNGV. Trimming shortened V by 6 bases and J by 2 bases, and 16 bases separated the two germline ends. Amplification from RNA transcripts yielded the TCR beta CDR3 regions. First-round RT-PCR with HTBI primers preceded a second-round multiplex PCR. One entry per CDR3 protein results from TCRdb running MiXCR on the multiplex PCR reads. The table lists almost 750,000 distinct CDR3 sequences, 35% to 50% of them singletons. Notes on this clonotype: What it recognizes is unknown.

The sequence was collected from an adult man with Graves' ophthalmopathy. The source material was peripheral blood. The J gene is TRBJ1-2, the V gene TRBV11-2; possible D gene TRBD1, 6 bases. The CDR3 nucleotides read TGTGCCAGCAGTTATAACAGGGCCTCCAACTATGGCTACACCTTC. Protein product: CASSYNRASNYGYTF.